The T cell receptor beta chain described here comes from a study of blood T cell repertoires in COVID-19. Turning to the study itself: Spain, Italy and the United States supplied samples that represented acute and convalescent COVID-19.

The data were produced by immunoSEQ multiplex PCR, yet TCRdb's version contains in-frame clones alone and is incomplete. The sample records about 200,000 clones, 75% to 90% being singletons. Germline V gives CDR1 SGHTA, CDR2 FQGNSA. The CDR3 totals 16 residues. Between the trimmed V and J ends, which lost 4 bases and 4 bases, there was a span of 17 bases. The sequence derives from a man aged 40-55 years with acute or convalescent COVID-19. The gene calls are TRBV7-2 and TRBJ1-3, with D possibly TRBD1 on 6 matching bases. Sequencing was performed on peripheral blood. The CDR3 bases are TGTGCCAGCAGCTCGGTCCTCTCAGGGGCGGGAAACACCATATATTTT. As protein: CASSSVLSGAGNTIYF.